Each of the 22 T cell receptor beta chains below was sequenced from the same sample in a study of CD4 T cells in relation to SARS-CoV-2 and coronaviruses. Unexposed donor CD4+ T cells date from about 2011-2018, before the COVID-19 pandemic. Method: immunoSEQ multiplex PCR; TCRdb's copy keeps in-frame clones and lacks some. Among about 60,000 clones, 94% were seen once, and the ten largest hold around 0.13%. Sequencing was done on a sample of naive CD4+ T cells from PBMCs. Subset defined: naive CD4+ T cells isolated by negative enrichment. These receptors all stem from a human donor in good health.

This rearrangement joins TRBV6-2 or TRBV6-3 to TRBJ2-1; D remains ambiguous. The V end was cut by 0 bases, the J end by 11 bases, with 11 bases between. There are 13 residues in the CDR3. Per germline, CDR1 MNHEY and CDR2 SVGEGT. The CDR3 DNA sequence: TGTGCCAGCAGTTACTCGCACCCATCAAAGCAGTTCTTC. This encodes CASSYSHPSKQFF.

J is TRBJ2-1 and V is TRBV28; 9 nucleotides line up with TRBD1. Germline V gives CDR1 MDHEN, CDR2 SYDVKM. CDR3 length equals 15 residues. J was trimmed by 12 bases and V by 2 bases; bases with no gene match: 11. Here the CDR3 DNA reads TGTGCCAGCAGTTTAGGGACAGGGTACCACGGACGGCAGTTCTTC. This encodes CASSLGTGYHGRQFF.

The chain carries TRBV7-9 and TRBJ2-3; TRBD2 matches 13 bases. CDR3 length equals 18 residues. Germline V lookup: CDR1 SEHNR, CDR2 FQNEAQ (reference sequence). V lost 5 bases to trimming and J lost 0 bases; unmatched junction nucleotides: 8. CDR3 protein: CASSTGLAGLSSTDTQYF. The CDR3 bases are TGTGCCAGCAGCACGGGACTAGCGGGGCTCTCGAGCACAGATACGCAGTATTTT.

The rearrangement uses TRBV6-6 and TRBJ1-5; possibly TRBD1 for D (6 bases). The CDR3 has 16 amino acids. The germline CDR1 and CDR2 sequences are MNHNY and SVGAGI (reference sequence). Trimming pared 5 bases from V and 0 bases from J, leaving 14 bases between. The DNA for the CDR3 is TGTGCCAGCAGTCGATTCAGGGGTGATAGCAATCAGCCCCAGCATTTT. Its translation: CASSRFRGDSNQPQHF.

The rearrangement joins TRBV12-3 or TRBV12-4 to TRBJ1-2; the D gene is possibly TRBD1 (5 bases). The CDR3 is made up of 11 amino acids. The V gene lost 7 bases and the J gene lost 14 bases, with 17 bases spanning the gap. CDR3 amino acids: CASTLGGACTF. Written as DNA, the CDR3 is TGTGCCAGCACCCTGGGCGGGGCTTGTACCTTC.

In this sample, this clone turned up a few times. The chain combines TRBV15 with TRBJ2-7; D gene unclear. Germline V gene sequence: CDR1 LNHNV, CDR2 YYDKDF (reference sequence). Trimming pared 0 bases from V and 5 bases from J, leaving 8 bases between. This CDR3 is built from 13 residues. CDR3 region: CATSRDGQHEQYF. The CDR3 DNA reads as TGTGCCACCAGCAGAGATGGGCAACACGAGCAGTACTTC.

The gene calls are TRBV30 and TRBJ2-6; D is ambiguous. The V gene's germline CDR1 is GTSNPN and CDR2 SVGIG (reference sequence). The V end was cut by 5 bases, the J end by 4 bases, with 9 bases between. The CDR3 is 13 residues long. CDR3: CAWSPDGANVLTF. In DNA form, the CDR3 reads TGTGCCTGGTCTCCTGACGGGGCCAACGTCCTGACTTTC.

This chain uses TRBV27 with TRBJ2-7, with 8 bases matching TRBD1. This CDR3 is 15 amino acids long. V shed 7 bases, J shed 2 bases, and the junction held 10 bases outside the gene matches. Per the germline V gene, CDR1 is MNHEY and CDR2 is SMNVEV (reference sequence). CDR3 loop: CASTGPGGSPYEQYF. CDR3 in DNA: TGTGCCAGCACCGGACCAGGGGGCAGTCCCTACGAGCAGTACTTC.

This clone was seen once. Different DNA sequences within this sample yield the same CDR3. DNA of the CDR3: TGTGCCAGCAGTTACTGGCGGGACAGCAATCAGCCCCAGCATTTT. Amino acid sequence: CASSYWRDSNQPQHF. The chain couples TRBV6-2 or TRBV6-3 to TRBJ1-5, with TRBD1 as a possible D gene (5 bases). V dropped 1 base and J dropped 1 base, with 8 bases sitting between them. This CDR3 region has 15 residues. Germline CDR1 reads MNHEY; CDR2 reads SVGEGT.

This sequence joins TRBV10-2 and TRBJ2-2; TRBD2 matches at 10 bases. Germline assignment: CDR1 WSHSY and CDR2 SAAADI. The CDR3 length is 18 residues. Trimming took 2 bases from V and 4 from J; bases not matched to a gene: 10. For the CDR3, the DNA is TGCGCCAGCAGTGAGGGGTTAAGCGGGAGGGGTGCCACCGGGGAGCTGTTTTTT. Protein sequence: CASSEGLSGRGATGELFF.

The rearrangement links TRBV19 to TRBJ2-7, with D possibly TRBD2 on 6 matching bases. The germline CDR1 and CDR2 sequences are LNHDA and SQIVND (reference sequence). This CDR3 has 16 amino acids. The ends were cut back, 9 bases at V and 3 bases at J, with 24 bases in the middle. The CDR3 DNA is TGTGCCAGCTGCGCCGATCCGGGACTGGGGCGCTACGAGCAGTACTTC. It translates to CASCADPGLGRYEQYF.

The chain has TRBV27 and TRBJ2-1; 12 positions agree with TRBD2. This CDR3 has 17 residues. V was clipped by 2 bases and J by 9 bases; unmatched bases: 11. CDR1 is MNHEY and CDR2 is SMNVEV in the germline V gene (reference sequence). The CDR3 coding sequence is TGTGCCAGCAGTTTAAACCTAGCGGGAGGGCCCATCATTGAGCAGTTCTTC. It is translated as CASSLNLAGGPIIEQFF.

The DNA of the CDR3 is TGTGCCAGCAGCTTTCCCGGGAGGAGGGAGACCCAGTACTTC. Protein product: CASSFPGRRETQYF. The chain couples TRBV11-2 to TRBJ2-5, with TRBD2 matching 7 bases. With V trimmed by 3 bases and J by 5 bases, 6 bases remained unmatched. The CDR3 runs 14 residues. Germline values: CDR1 SGHAT, CDR2 FQNNGV.

The chain combines TRBV18 with TRBJ2-2, with TRBD1 matching 9 bases. The CDR3 runs to 17 residues. The trim removed 3 bases at V and 0 bases at J, leaving 5 bases unmatched. In germline, CDR1 is KGHSH, CDR2 LQKENI. The CDR3 protein is CASSPLGTGTNTGELFF. Here the CDR3 DNA reads TGTGCCAGCTCACCCCTCGGGACAGGGACGAACACCGGGGAGCTGTTTTTT.

The rearrangement joins TRBV14 to TRBJ2-1; D remains unclear. Germline V CDR1 and CDR2: SGHDN, FVKESK. The CDR3 contains 14 residues. Trimming shortened V by 4 bases and J by 1 base, and 8 bases separated the two germline ends. The CDR3 coding sequence is TGTGCCAGCAGCCTCGGGTCTTCCTACAATGAGCAGTTCTTC. Translated, it gives CASSLGSSYNEQFF.

This CDR3 reads CASRHYGLGEKLFF. CDR3 nucleotide sequence: TGTGCCAGCAGGCACTACGGCCTGGGGGAAAAACTGTTTTTT. The rearrangement uses TRBV11-2 and TRBJ1-4, with D uncertain. There are 14 residues in the CDR3. Germline lookup yields CDR1 SGHAT and CDR2 FQNNGV. V was clipped by 6 bases and J by 8 bases, with 16 bases between them. The variable domain in full, with the rest retrieved from reference TRBV11-2 and TRBJ1-4, is EAGVAQSPRYKIIEKRQSVAFWCNPISGHATLYWYQQILGQGPKLLIQFQNNGVVDDSQLPKDRFSAERLKGVDSTLKIQPAKLEDSAVYLCASRHYGLGEKLFFGSGTQLSVL.

CDR3 bases: TGTGCCAGCAGTGTTCAGGGTTCTAGCACTGAAGCTTTCTTT. Its translation: CASSVQGSSTEAFF. V is TRBV2 and J is TRBJ1-1; tentative D call: TRBD1 (5 bases). CDR1 and CDR2 from the germline V gene are SNHLY and FYNNEI. The CDR3 is made up of 14 amino acids. Trimming stripped 4 bases from V and 4 bases from J, with 13 bases between. The full variable domain, completed using reference TRBV2 and TRBJ1-1, is EPEVTQTPSHQVTQMGQEVILRCVPISNHLYFYWYRQILGQKVEFLVSFYNNEISEKSEIFDDQFSVERPDGSNFTLKIRSTKLEDSAMYFCASSVQGSSTEAFFGQGTRLTVV.

The chain recombines TRBV9 with TRBJ2-6, with no clear D. Trimming removed 2 bases from V and 0 bases from J, with 6 bases in between. The CDR3 spans 15 residues. The V gene's germline CDR1 is SGDLS and CDR2 YYNGEE. The CDR3 sequence: CASSVLGSGANVLTF. For the CDR3, the DNA is TGTGCCAGCAGCGTTTTGGGCTCTGGGGCCAACGTCCTGACTTTC.

The gene calls are TRBV28 and TRBJ2-7, with TRBD1 matching 7 bases. Trimming at V came to 4 bases and at J to 1 base, leaving 7 bases not matched to a gene. The length of the CDR3 is 15 residues. Germline loops: CDR1 MDHEN, CDR2 SYDVKM. Here the CDR3 DNA reads TGTGCCAGCAGTTCTACCGGGACAGTTTCCTACGAGCAGTACTTC. It is translated as CASSSTGTVSYEQYF. The entire variable domain, with the rest obtained from reference TRBV28 and TRBJ2-7, is as follows: DVKVTQSSRYLVKRTGEKVFLECVQDMDHENMFWYRQDPGLGLRLIYFSYDVKMKEKGDIPEGYSVSREKKERFSLILESASTNQTSMYLCASSSTGTVSYEQYFGPGTRLTVT.

Worth noting for this clone: Other DNA sequences in the same sample also yield this CDR3. The chain joins TRBV28 to TRBJ2-7, with 8 bases matching TRBD1. The ends lost 4 bases at V and 7 bases at J; junction bases unmatched: 3. The germline gives CDR1 MDHEN, CDR2 SYDVKM. The CDR3 consists of 12 residues. The CDR3 reads CASSSGGREQYF. The CDR3 nucleotides are TGTGCCAGCAGTTCAGGGGGCCGGGAGCAGTACTTC. The entire variable domain, with the rest obtained from reference TRBV28 and TRBJ2-7, is as follows: DVKVTQSSRYLVKRTGEKVFLECVQDMDHENMFWYRQDPGLGLRLIYFSYDVKMKEKGDIPEGYSVSREKKERFSLILESASTNQTSMYLCASSSGGREQYFGPGTRLTVT.

The chain uses TRBV24-1 and TRBJ2-7; no clear D. The V gene's germline CDR1 is KGHDR and CDR2 SFDVKD. The V gene lost 3 bases and the J gene lost 0 bases, with 11 bases spanning the gap. The CDR3 runs to 15 residues. The CDR3 DNA reads TGTGCCACCAGTGATCGTGAGACGGACTCCTACGAGCAGTACTTC. The encoded protein is CATSDRETDSYEQYF.

V usage is TRBV9 and J usage is TRBJ1-2; D remains ambiguous. The germline V gene encodes CDR1 SGDLS and CDR2 YYNGEE. The CDR3 runs 14 residues. V was trimmed by 4 bases and J by 1 base, leaving 11 bases between them. The CDR3 coding sequence is TGTGCCAGCAGCCCCCGTATGGATAACTATGGCTACACCTTC. It yields the protein CASSPRMDNYGYTF. The full variable domain, with the rest looked up from reference TRBV9 and TRBJ1-2, is DSGVTQTPKHLITATGQRVTLRCSPRSGDLSVYWYQQSLDQGLQFLIQYYNGEERAKGNILERFSAQQFPDLHSELNLSSLELGDSALYFCASSPRMDNYGYTFGSGTRLTVV.